Listed below are T cell receptor beta chains from one sample, sequenced in a study of blood T cell repertoires in COVID-19. Clones were sequenced by immunoSEQ multiplex PCR, and TCRdb holds only the in-frame ones, with some missing. The sample holds 250,000 to 300,000 clones, 75% to 90% seen once. The specimen was peripheral blood. These receptors were collected from a woman aged 70-85 years with COVID-19, enrolled during active disease. Both conserved end residues are part of each CDR3. Each record gives: clone size, V gene, J gene, D gene, CDR3 DNA, CDR3 protein. D genes are given only for firm matches. Some rows have no size entry. The others give once, few or many, or a class for an expanded clone.

size: .; V: TRBV11-2; J: TRBJ1-6; D: TRBD1; DNA: TGTGCCAGCAGGTCGGACAGGCCTAATTCACCCCTCCACTTT; CDR3: CASRSDRPNSPLHF
size: .; V: TRBV6-5; J: TRBJ2-7; D: TRBD1; DNA: TGTGCCAGCAGGATAGGACAGGGAACCTACGAGCAGTACTTC; CDR3: CASRIGQGTYEQYF
size: .; V: TRBV2; J: TRBJ1-1; D: .; DNA: TGTGCCAGCAGTGGAGACAGTCTCGGAGCTTTCTTT; CDR3: CASSGDSLGAFF
size: .; V: TRBV19; J: TRBJ2-1; D: .; DNA: TGTGCCAGTAGTATAGGTAGACTCTCCACGAATGAGCAGTTCTTC; CDR3: CASSIGRLSTNEQFF
size: .; V: TRBV9; J: TRBJ1-1; D: .; DNA: TGTGCCAGCAGCCTCGACACTGAAGCTTTCTTT; CDR3: CASSLDTEAFF
size: .; V: TRBV30; J: TRBJ2-5; D: .; DNA: TGTGCCTGGAGTGTATCCCCCTCCCCCTTAGGACTGCAAGAGACCCAGTACTTC; CDR3: CAWSVSPSPLGLQETQYF
size: .; V: TRBV24-1; J: TRBJ2-3; D: .; DNA: TGTGCCACCAGGGCCCCCGGGGGAATAGGCACAGATACGCAGTATTTT; CDR3: CATRAPGGIGTDTQYF
size: .; V: TRBV18; J: TRBJ2-5; D: TRBD1; DNA: TGTGCCAGCTCACCACAGACAGGGACGGAAGAGACCCAGTACTTC; CDR3: CASSPQTGTEETQYF
size: .; V: TRBV7-2; J: TRBJ1-2; D: .; DNA: TGTGCCAGCAGCTTAGTGGGGACACAGGTTGGGGGTGGCTACACCTTC; CDR3: CASSLVGTQVGGGYTF
size: .; V: TRBV7-9; J: TRBJ2-7; D: .; DNA: TGTGCCAGCAGCCACCGGGACATGGGTCCGAAGCAGTACTTC; CDR3: CASSHRDMGPKQYF
size: .; V: TRBV5-1; J: TRBJ1-1; D: .; DNA: TGCGCCAGCAGCGCGAGCTGGAGGGACACTGAAGCTTTCTTT; CDR3: CASSASWRDTEAFF
size: .; V: TRBV5-1; J: TRBJ1-1; D: .; DNA: TGCGCCACCGGTAGCGGGACTGAAGCTTTCTTT; CDR3: CATGSGTEAFF
size: many; V: TRBV18; J: TRBJ1-2; D: .; DNA: TGTGCCAGCTCACCAAGCTCCGGGACAACCTATGGCTACACCTTC; CDR3: CASSPSSGTTYGYTF
size: .; V: TRBV27; J: TRBJ2-5; D: .; DNA: TGTGCCAGCAGTTTAAAGGGGGGACAGCCTCAAGAGACCCAGTACTTC; CDR3: CASSLKGGQPQETQYF
size: .; V: TRBV21-1; J: TRBJ1-4; D: .; DNA: TGTGCCAGCAGGGCGGGGAAAGGTGAAAAACTGTTTTTT; CDR3: CASRAGKGEKLFF
size: .; V: TRBV6-5; J: TRBJ1-5; D: TRBD1; DNA: TGTGCCAGCAGTCATAACAGGGGAGATCAGCCCCAGCATTTT; CDR3: CASSHNRGDQPQHF
size: once; V: TRBV2; J: TRBJ1-1; D: TRBD1; DNA: TGTGCCAGCAGTTGGACAGGCGCGAACACTGAAGCTTTCTTT; CDR3: CASSWTGANTEAFF
size: once; V: TRBV9; J: TRBJ1-4; D: .; DNA: TGTGCCAGCAGCGTAGGGAAAACGACAGTAGATAATGAAAAACTGTTTTTT; CDR3: CASSVGKTTVDNEKLFF
size: once; V: TRBV7-2; J: TRBJ1-5; D: .; DNA: TGTGCCAGCAGCTTAGGCTACAGGGCTAATCAGCCCCAGCATTTT; CDR3: CASSLGYRANQPQHF
size: once; V: TRBV2; J: TRBJ2-1; D: .; DNA: TGTGCCAGCAGAGATTCGGGGGGCCGAGTTGATAGCAATGAGCAGTTCTTC; CDR3: CASRDSGGRVDSNEQFF
size: .; V: TRBV5-1; J: TRBJ2-3; D: TRBD2; DNA: TGCGCCAGCAGCACCCGGACTAGCGGGGACACAGATACGCAGTATTTT; CDR3: CASSTRTSGDTDTQYF
size: .; V: TRBV6-5; J: TRBJ2-7; D: TRBD1; DNA: TGTGCCAGCAGTTACAGGACAGGGGCCTACGAGCAGTACTTC; CDR3: CASSYRTGAYEQYF
size: .; V: TRBV7-9; J: TRBJ2-7; D: TRBD1; DNA: TGTGCCAGCAGCTTACCCTTCCATACAGGGGGCCACGAGCAGTACTTC; CDR3: CASSLPFHTGGHEQYF
size: .; V: TRBV5-1; J: TRBJ2-5; D: TRBD2; DNA: TGCGCCAGCCAGCGGGGGGGACAAGAGACCCAGTACTTC; CDR3: CASQRGGQETQYF
size: .; V: TRBV6-5; J: TRBJ1-1; D: .; DNA: TGTGCCAGCAGTTACTCGGGCGTACAGGGGAACACTGAAGCTTTCTTT; CDR3: CASSYSGVQGNTEAFF
size: few; V: TRBV6-5; J: TRBJ1-1; D: TRBD1; DNA: TGTGCCAGCAGCGGGACAGTCATGAACACTGAAGCTTTCTTT; CDR3: CASSGTVMNTEAFF
size: .; V: TRBV2; J: TRBJ2-7; D: .; DNA: TGTGCCAGCAGTGCCAGGGTTTTATCCTACGAGCAGTACTTC; CDR3: CASSARVLSYEQYF
size: .; V: TRBV29-1; J: TRBJ2-3; D: TRBD1; DNA: TGCAGCGGCGGACAGGCCACAGGAGATACGCAGTATTTT; CDR3: CSGGQATGDTQYF
size: .; V: TRBV3-1/TRBV3-2; J: TRBJ1-2; D: TRBD1; DNA: TGTGCCAGCAGCTCGGGGGACAGGGGGTATGGCTACACCTTC; CDR3: CASSSGDRGYGYTF
size: .; V: TRBV6-1; J: TRBJ1-5; D: .; DNA: TGTGCCAGCAGTGAAGCAACAACAGGGAGTCAGCCCCAGCATTTT; CDR3: CASSEATTGSQPQHF
size: once; V: TRBV18; J: TRBJ1-2; D: TRBD1; DNA: TGTGCCAGCTCACCACCGGGCAGGGGGTATGGCTACACCTTC; CDR3: CASSPPGRGYGYTF
size: .; V: TRBV2; J: TRBJ1-5; D: .; DNA: TGTGCCAGCAGTGATCTCAGGGGCGGAAATCAGCCCCAGCATTTT; CDR3: CASSDLRGGNQPQHF
size: .; V: TRBV7-3; J: TRBJ2-7; D: TRBD2; DNA: TGTGCCAGCAGCCCGCGACTAGCGGGGGCCCACGAGCAGTACTTC; CDR3: CASSPRLAGAHEQYF
size: .; V: TRBV24-1; J: TRBJ1-2; D: .; DNA: TGTGCCACCAGTGAGGGGCAGACCTATGGCTACACCTTC; CDR3: CATSEGQTYGYTF
size: .; V: TRBV7-3; J: TRBJ2-5; D: .; DNA: TGTGCCAGCAGCTTAAACACCCAAGAGACCCAGTACTTC; CDR3: CASSLNTQETQYF
size: .; V: TRBV5-4; J: TRBJ2-1; D: .; DNA: TGTGCCAGCGGATACTACTCGGCGACCTACAATGAGCAGTTCTTC; CDR3: CASGYYSATYNEQFF
size: .; V: TRBV2; J: TRBJ1-5; D: .; DNA: TGTGCCAGCAGTGATCGAGGACAGCGGAATCAGCCCCAGCATTTT; CDR3: CASSDRGQRNQPQHF
size: .; V: TRBV27; J: TRBJ1-1; D: TRBD1; DNA: TGTGCCAGCAGCACCCCGACAGGGAAGGCGAACACTGAAGCTTTCTTT; CDR3: CASSTPTGKANTEAFF
size: once; V: TRBV28; J: TRBJ1-5; D: .; DNA: TGTGCCAGCAGTAGCAGGGTCAATCAGCCCCAGCATTTT; CDR3: CASSSRVNQPQHF
size: .; V: TRBV3-1/TRBV3-2; J: TRBJ1-2; D: TRBD1; DNA: TGTGCCAGCAGCCAAGAGGGGACAGGGTACCACTATGGCTACACCTTC; CDR3: CASSQEGTGYHYGYTF
size: few; V: TRBV6-6; J: TRBJ1-5; D: .; DNA: TGTGCCACCCGACAGGCGACGTTAGCTAGCAATCAGCCCCAGCATTTT; CDR3: CATRQATLASNQPQHF
size: .; V: TRBV5-1; J: TRBJ2-7; D: .; DNA: TGCGCCAGCAGCTTGAGCGTCAGCCTGACCCGTGACGAGCAGTACTTC; CDR3: CASSLSVSLTRDEQYF
size: .; V: TRBV5-6; J: TRBJ2-2; D: .; DNA: TGTGCCAGCAGCTGGAGACAGGCGAACACCGGGGAGCTGTTTTTT; CDR3: CASSWRQANTGELFF
size: .; V: TRBV5-6; J: TRBJ2-7; D: .; DNA: TGTGCCAGCAGCGACAGGGTCCGGGGGCCACGATACGAGCAGTACTTC; CDR3: CASSDRVRGPRYEQYF
size: .; V: TRBV14; J: TRBJ2-1; D: .; DNA: TGTGCCAGCAGCCAAGTAGCGCTTACTTACAATGAGCAGTTCTTC; CDR3: CASSQVALTYNEQFF
size: once; V: TRBV5-4; J: TRBJ2-7; D: .; DNA: TGTGCCAGCAGCTTGGGATCGGGCTACGAGCAGTACTTC; CDR3: CASSLGSGYEQYF
size: .; V: TRBV7-9; J: TRBJ2-4; D: .; DNA: TGTGCCAGCAGCGGTTCGGGGGGCCCTCTCAAAAACATTCAGTACTTC; CDR3: CASSGSGGPLKNIQYF